This T cell receptor (beta chain) was obtained from a study of neurological immune-mediated disorders. Findings and caveats of the study: Multiple sclerosis was found to have the least TCR clonal expansion, below healthy controls, and HTLV-1-associated myelopathy the most.

Worth noting for this clonotype: Its antigen is not known.

With 10-nucleotide random UMIs, 5'RACE was used to make the cDNA. The yield of each sequencing run was over 170 million TCR-beta sequences from 15-18 subjects. MiXCR, run by TCRdb on the 5' RACE reads, gives a single entry per CDR3 protein. The sample holds some 60,000 distinct CDR3 sequences; 9.7% are singletons and the top ten take 12%. The ends were cut back, 6 bases at V and 1 base at J, with 23 bases in the middle. Germline V gives CDR1 DFQATT, CDR2 SNEGSKA (reference sequence). The CDR3 length is 17 residues. Stated time point: longitudinal time-point 2. The sequencing sample was made of PBMCs. The rearrangement uses TRBV20-1 and TRBJ2-3; no definite D call. The receptor's source is a man in his thirties or forties in good health. The CDR3, as DNA: TGCAGTGCCATCTACCTGACCGATTTTAGCCGCACAGATACGCAGTATTTT. It translates to CSAIYLTDFSRTDTQYF.